What follows describes a single T cell receptor beta chain. This clonotype was detected many times. Its antigen is unknown. No qualities accompany the bases; no much larger clone lies one base away. The method behind the library was RT-PCR. This sample was sequenced with an Illumina HiSeq 2500. The public reads were reanalyzed by TCRdb: fastp trimming at Q25, MiXCR alignment, in-frame beta chains only. Rows merge per CDR3 protein into single entries with the most common DNA and genes. The sample records hundreds of thousands of distinct CDR3 sequences, approximately 10% of which are singletons. The ten largest make up approximately 10% of the sample. A distance of 9 bases separates the germline ends of V and J, which lose 3 bases and 9 bases respectively. Spanning cysteine to phenylalanine, the CDR3 consists of 12 amino acids. Only CDR3 DNA is held: 36 bases, read in frame from base 1. The sample is drawn from a study of response to subunit inactivated influenza vaccine (dated by TCRdb to between 2017 and 2018). In terms of the full investigation: The study used deep quantitative T cell receptor repertoire profiling to track responses to a trivalent subunit inactivated influenza vaccine.

What the study reported, not specific to this receptor: The authors proposed that each seasonal influenza vaccination may bring in only a limited number of new T cells.

These data also featured in a second study, about T cells expressing NK-cell markers. Per that second paper: The TCR beta cDNA libraries were made using 5'RACE template switching, a step that added both a universal primer site and unique molecular identifiers. TCR beta-chain repertoires were profiled in sorted CD3+CD56+NKG2C+, CD3+CD56+NKG2C- and CD3+CD56-NKG2C+ T-cell subsets from several donors. Seven of the eight sequenced donors were HCMV-seropositive and one was HCMV-seronegative. In several experiments an anti-gammadeltaTCR antibody was added to restrict sorting to alphabetaTCR-expressing T cells. For five or six donors, the dominant CD3+CD56+NKG2C+ clonotypes were among the top 10 CD8+ clonotypes and accounted for roughly 1.0-7.5% of CD8+ T cells. Those dominant clonotypes were again the most abundant among CD3+CD56-NKG2C+ cells in a handful of donors, at roughly 25-65%. Whether the expanded NKG2C-expressing T cell clones were specific for HCMV antigens was left unclear. Randomly selected healthy volunteers, three men and five women, were used as the eight sequenced donors. HCMV serostatus was determined by detecting HCMV-specific IgG in serum with a commercial ELISA kit. Ficoll density gradient centrifugation was used to isolate peripheral blood mononuclear cells from blood. Bulk peripheral blood T-cell repertoires were additionally sequenced from unsorted PBMC for about 6 donors. Synthesis of cDNA was primed from the TCR beta constant segment and was followed by two consecutive PCR amplification steps. The libraries were sequenced on Illumina HiSeq 2000/2500, MiSeq or NextSeq, producing 2 x 150 bp reads. MIGEC was used to demultiplex reads and group reads by UMI, and MiTCR was used to assemble and quantify clonotypes. To exclude erroneous sequences, only TCR cDNA sequences supported by at least two reads were retained. Downstream repertoire analysis used the tcR package, and clonotypes were matched across fractions by CDR3 nucleotide sequence plus V segment. VDJmatch was used to annotate antigen specificity against VDJdb, with one amino acid substitution allowed in CDR3.

The chain couples TRBV12-3 or TRBV12-4 to TRBJ2-1; confidence is insufficient to name the D gene. This receptor was obtained from a man over 45 who received an inactivated influenza vaccine. Donor details come from another sample of the same person, matched by shared clones. The source material was PBMCs from blood, sampled on the day of vaccination. Here the CDR3 is given as CASSFDTREQFF. The nucleotide sequence is TGTGCCAGCAGTTTCGACACCCGTGAGCAGTTCTTC.